This T cell receptor (beta chain) was identified during a study of shared clonotypes between healthy human individuals. CDR3 length: 15 amino acids. Losses at the gene ends were 8 bases for V and 3 bases for J; bases not matched to a gene: 7. Germline V gives CDR1 SGHAT, CDR2 FQNNGV. This clone occurred many times. Data came from immunoSEQ multiplex PCR; TCRdb stores just in-frame clones and leaves some out. The sample has around 1 million clones; 76% are singletons. Sample: memory CD4+ T cells sorted from blood. The subset here: CD45RA-negative fraction. V is TRBV11-2 and J is TRBJ1-6; 7 positions match TRBD1. The TCR was taken from a man younger than 30 in good health. CDR3 residues: CASRLRDSYNSPLHF. The DNA of the CDR3 is TGTGCCAGCCGTCTCCGGGACAGCTATAATTCACCCCTCCACTTT.